The 8 T cell receptor beta chains in this list originate from one sample, sequenced in a study of T cells after somatic rescue of genetic block (dated by TCRdb to about 2020). The library was produced with the immunoSEQ multiplex PCR assay. This is the immuneACCESS table as TCRdb keeps it, with only in-frame sequences that have V and J called. A part of the clones is gone; compared with another copy, unresolved V genes explain less than half, and the rest is unexplained. A total of 110,000 or so clones appear in this sample, 75% to 95% of them only once. 1.4% to 1.5% of the sample goes to the ten largest clones. The sequenced sample was peripheral blood mononuclear cells (PBMCs). The receptors were gathered from a woman aged 18-35 years.

The CDR3, as DNA: TGTGCCAGCAGTTATCAGGGGACCGGGGAGCTGTTTTTT. Translated, it gives CASSYQGTGELFF. The rearrangement uses TRBV7-3 and TRBJ2-2; possible D gene TRBD1, 6 bases. Trimming pared 6 bases from V and 5 bases from J, leaving 10 bases between. Per the germline V gene, CDR1 is SGHTA and CDR2 is FQGTGA. The CDR3 loop spans 13 amino acids.

The genes are TRBV19 and TRBJ1-5; D is ambiguous. The germline CDR1 and CDR2 sequences are LNHDA and SQIVND (reference sequence). Trimming cost V 0 bases and J 10 bases, with 13 bases left between them. CDR3 length: 14 amino acids. CDR3 DNA: TGTGCCAGTAGTATAGATCAGCCGAGGAGCCCCCAGCATTTT. Its protein is CASSIDQPRSPQHF.

The gene calls are TRBV5-1 and TRBJ2-5; D is undetermined. The V end lost 0 bases, the J end lost 7 bases, and 10 bases lay between the germline ends. Germline CDR1 is SGHRS and CDR2 is YFSETQ. This CDR3 spans 13 amino acids. DNA for the CDR3: TGCGCCAGCAGCTTGGTGGTGGATCGGACCCAGTACTTC. Its protein product is CASSLVVDRTQYF.

V is TRBV5-1 and J is TRBJ2-3, with 10 bases lining up with TRBD1. V trimming: 7 bases; J trimming: 5 bases; junction bases outside the gene matches: 7. The CDR3 is made up of 14 amino acids. Per germline, CDR1 SGHRS and CDR2 YFSETQ. CDR3 amino acids: CASARDRGRDTQYF. In DNA, the CDR3 is TGCGCCAGCGCCCGGGACAGGGGCAGAGATACGCAGTATTTT.

The J gene is TRBJ1-1, the V gene TRBV28; D gene uncertain. Germline-derived CDR1 and CDR2 are MDHEN and SYDVKM. This CDR3 is built from 13 residues. V gave up 8 bases and J gave up 2 bases, with 12 bases separating them. CDR3 residues: CASLHTLNTEAFF. CDR3 nucleotide sequence: TGTGCCAGCCTTCACACCTTAAACACTGAAGCTTTCTTT.

The chain uses TRBV6-1 and TRBJ1-1; 9 nucleotides agree with TRBD1. The CDR3 length is 14 residues. The J segment lost 1 base and the V segment lost 5 bases, leaving 2 bases of the junction unmatched. Germline V gives CDR1 MNHNS, CDR2 SASEGT. CDR3 DNA: TGTGCCAGCAGTACACAGGGGGCGAACACTGAAGCTTTCTTT. Protein product: CASSTQGANTEAFF.

The rearrangement joins TRBV2 to TRBJ2-3, with D uncertain. The CDR3 is 13 amino acids. CDR1 SNHLY and CDR2 FYNNEI come from the germline V gene. Trimming took 4 bases from V and 0 from J, leaving 5 bases between them. Here the CDR3 reads CASSGVSTDTQYF. DNA of the CDR3: TGTGCCAGCAGTGGGGTGAGCACAGATACGCAGTATTTT.

V and J are TRBV11-2 and TRBJ2-7, with D hard to call. With 2 bases removed from V and 5 bases from J, the gap between germline ends came to 7 bases. Per the germline V gene, CDR1 is SGHAT and CDR2 is FQNNGV. CDR3 length: 12 amino acids. The CDR3 reads CASSLFGNEQYF. CDR3 nucleotides: TGTGCCAGCAGCTTATTTGGGAACGAGCAGTACTTC.